This TCR beta chain was sequenced for a study of T cell repertoires in cytomegalovirus infection. Study-level findings and limits: Across the ex vivo response, the dominant clonotypes were HLA-C-restricted CMV-specific TCR beta clonotypes. CMV carriers having the relevant HLA were flagged by cumulative public TCR beta family frequency.

Turning to this clonotype: Its matching antigen is unknown.

TCRdb re-analysed the reads in MiXCR, keeping a single row per CDR3 protein. The repertoire includes 200,000 or so distinct CDR3 sequences, about 20% of them detected once, and roughly 2.9% sits in the top ten. The CDR3 totals 16 residues. After removal of 4 bases from V and 3 bases from J, the junction contained 8 bases not matched to a gene. CDR1 and CDR2 (germline): MNHEY, SVGEGT. The sample was PBMCs. The V call is TRBV6-2 or TRBV6-3, the J call TRBJ2-1; the match to TRBD2 covers 8 bases. The source is a human donor in good health (CMV status not recorded). Some clones in this sample may be carry-over from other donors' samples. The CDR3 DNA sequence: TGTGCCAGCAGTTTAGGTCGGGAGGGCCTCTACAATGAGCAGTTCTTC. This sequence encodes CASSLGREGLYNEQFF.